The rows below give T cell receptor beta chains drawn from one sample of a study of beta chain features in type 1 diabetes. Profiled with immunoSEQ multiplex PCR; TCRdb holds only in-frame clones, not every one. The table includes 300,000 to 350,000 clones, roughly a fifth detected once. The material sequenced was naive CD4+ T cells from blood. The receptors derive from a young woman in good health. Both conserved end residues are part of each CDR3. The order of the fields is V gene, clone size, J gene, D gene, CDR3 DNA, CDR3 protein. The D gene is left open where the match is weak. Where a row states a size, it is once, few, many or the class of an expanded clone; other rows omit it.

TRBV5-4	few	TRBJ2-1	-	TGTGCCAGCAGCTCGGAGGGGGCCGGGTACAATGAGCAGTTCTTC	CASSSEGAGYNEQFF
TRBV27	-	TRBJ2-7	TRBD1	TGTGCCAGCAGTAGGTTGTCAGGACAGGGGAGCAACGAGCAGTACTTC	CASSRLSGQGSNEQYF
TRBV5-1	-	TRBJ2-5	TRBD2	TGCGCCAGCAGCTTGACGGGAACTAGCGGGAGTCAGACCCAGTACTTC	CASSLTGTSGSQTQYF
TRBV30	few	TRBJ1-2	-	TGTGCCTGGGCCCAGGCGGGGGCGCAGGGTTATGGCTACACCTTC	CAWAQAGAQGYGYTF
TRBV28	-	TRBJ2-7	-	TGTGCCAGCAGTTTTCGGGACAACGAGCAGTACTTC	CASSFRDNEQYF
TRBV2	few	TRBJ2-3	-	TGTGCCAGCAGTGTGGAGAGTACAGATACGCAGTATTTT	CASSVESTDTQYF
TRBV4-1	-	TRBJ2-2	-	TGCGCCAGCAGCCTTCGGACTGGGGAGCTGTTTTTT	CASSLRTGELFF
TRBV18	few	TRBJ1-4	-	TGTGCCAGCTCACCAACAGACAGTGAAAAACTGTTTTTT	CASSPTDSEKLFF
TRBV5-4	-	TRBJ2-5	TRBD1	TGTGCCAGCAGCCGAAGGGACAGGCATCAAGAGACCCAGTACTTC	CASSRRDRHQETQYF
TRBV5-1	-	TRBJ1-1	TRBD1	TGCGCCAGCAGCTTGGACAGGGGGAACACTGAAGCTTTCTTT	CASSLDRGNTEAFF
TRBV6-4	-	TRBJ2-3	-	TGTGCCAGCAGCAGGGGAATCGGGACGTTAGGAGATACGCAGTATTTT	CASSRGIGTLGDTQYF